This T cell receptor (beta chain) originates from a study of B cell selection in AIRE deficiency (dated by TCRdb to about 2019). For context, the study as a whole: Researchers compared TCRbeta repertoires of sorted blood CD4+ conventional T cells and regulatory T cells in AIRE-deficient patients with those in healthy controls. The TCR-sequenced cohort comprised roughly 5 AIRE-deficient APECED patients and roughly 5 healthy control donors. The research as a whole found: About 29% of the Treg TCRbeta sequences shared among healthy donors turned up in patient Tconv cells, suggesting that Treg-biased clones are diverted into the Tconv compartment. Among over 3,000 shared Treg TCRbeta sequences, less than 40% were found to be shared only among healthy donors and approximately 9.3% only among patients, suggesting that Treg selection is less efficient in the absence of AIRE. TCRBV gene usage, CDR3 length and TCR diversity in Tconv and Treg cells from AIRE-deficient patients were found to be similar to those in cells from healthy donors. Shared Treg sequences had shorter CDR3s, reflecting a bias toward rearrangements with few non-templated nucleotide insertions. Sequencing covered only TCRbeta chains, and approximately 37% of shared healthy-donor Treg sequences were also present in healthy Tconv, possibly due to differing TCRalpha chains.

Conventional CD4 T cells were sorted as CD4+CD127+ cells. The AIRE-deficient patients had APECED syndrome. A FACSAria flow cytometer was used to sort the Tconv and Treg cells intended for TCRbeta sequencing. Sorted cells were collected into 5-ml round-bottom polystyrene tubes, and dry cell pellets were frozen at -80°C before sequencing. On this clone: The clone's antigen remains unknown. Base-call qualities are not available, and no considerably larger clone is one nucleotide away.

Taken from the germline V gene, the CDR1 and CDR2 loops are MNHEY and SVGAGI. The junction carries 7 bases between V and J, which are trimmed by 3 bases and 2 bases respectively. The CDR3, from cysteine to phenylalanine, totals 13 residues. Only the CDR3 region is kept as DNA, spanning 39 bases read in frame from base 1. TCRbeta chain sequencing was performed with the immunoSEQ platform. On the authors' methods: When conventional T cell repertoires were pooled, 100,000 or so distinct in-frame TCRbeta sequences were obtained from patients and 130,000 to 150,000 from healthy donors. Treg TCRbeta sequences found in two or more individuals were defined as public, and these public Treg TCRbeta sequences were then searched for in Tconv repertoires. Differences between groups were assessed by Mann-Whitney U tests with Bonferroni-Dunn correction in GraphPad Prism 7.03. Drawn from immuneACCESS, this table holds only the in-frame rearrangements with V and J called that TCRdb kept. Clones are partly lost; checked studies trace under half to an unresolved V gene and leave the rest unexplained. That table gives V, J and clone size, and the DNA gave D and trimming. This sample holds about 23,000 clones; about 97% were observed only once. Roughly 0.18% of the sample rests with the top ten.

Here the chain combines TRBV6-5 and TRBJ2-5; too little of a D gene remains to name it. The source material was conventional CD4+ T cells sorted from PBMCs. This receptor was obtained from a human donor with AIRE deficiency. For the CDR3, the sequence is CASSYGRQETQYF. In nucleotide form, the sequence is TGTGCCAGCAGTTATGGGCGTCAAGAGACCCAGTACTTC.